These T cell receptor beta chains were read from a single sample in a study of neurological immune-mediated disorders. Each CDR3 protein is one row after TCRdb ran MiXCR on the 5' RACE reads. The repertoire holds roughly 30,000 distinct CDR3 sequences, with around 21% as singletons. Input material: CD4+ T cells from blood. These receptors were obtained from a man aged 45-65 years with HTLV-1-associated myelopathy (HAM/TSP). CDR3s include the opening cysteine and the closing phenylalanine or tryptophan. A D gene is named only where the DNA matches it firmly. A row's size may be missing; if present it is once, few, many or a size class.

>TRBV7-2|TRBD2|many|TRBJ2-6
CASSLGGGYSGANVLTF
TGTGCCAGCAGCTTAGGGGGGGGATACTCTGGGGCCAACGTCCTGACTTTC
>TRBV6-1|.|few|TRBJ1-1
CASSEWDGNTEAFF
TGTGCCAGCAGTGAGTGGGACGGGAACACTGAAGCTTTCTTT
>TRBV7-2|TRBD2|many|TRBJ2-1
CASSLTSSGNNEQFF
TGTGCCAGCAGCTTGACTTCTAGCGGTAACAATGAGCAGTTCTTC
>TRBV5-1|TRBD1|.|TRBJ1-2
CASSLGGQEIYGYTF
TGCGCCAGCAGCTTGGGTGGACAGGAGATCTATGGCTACACCTTC
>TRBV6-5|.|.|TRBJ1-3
CASSYEGGNTIYF
TGTGCCAGCAGTTACGAGGGTGGAAACACCATATATTTT
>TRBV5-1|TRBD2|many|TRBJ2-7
CASSLKLAGGPGEQYF
TGCGCCAGCAGCTTGAAACTAGCGGGAGGGCCGGGGGAGCAGTACTTC
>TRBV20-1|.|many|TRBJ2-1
CSARERRLPSTYNEQFF
TGCAGTGCTAGAGAAAGGCGTCTGCCTTCAACCTACAATGAGCAGTTCTTC
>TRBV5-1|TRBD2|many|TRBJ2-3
CASSRAGGPPDTQYF
TGCGCCAGCAGCAGAGCGGGGGGGCCGCCAGATACGCAGTATTTT
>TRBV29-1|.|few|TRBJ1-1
CSVTYYDQPEAFF
TGCAGCGTGACCTACTATGATCAGCCTGAAGCTTTCTTT
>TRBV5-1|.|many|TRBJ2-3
CASSLNRVLTTDTQYF
TGCGCCAGCAGCTTGAATCGGGTTTTGACGACAGATACGCAGTATTTT
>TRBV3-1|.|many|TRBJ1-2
CASSMRYGYTF
TGTGCCAGCAGCATGCGCTATGGCTACACCTTC
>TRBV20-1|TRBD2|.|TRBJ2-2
CSARRIAGGNTGELFF
TGCAGTGCTAGACGGATAGCGGGAGGAAACACCGGGGAGCTGTTTTTT
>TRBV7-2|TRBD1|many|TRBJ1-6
CASRAGTGDNSPLHF
TGTGCCAGCAGGGCCGGGACAGGGGATAATTCACCCCTCCACTTT
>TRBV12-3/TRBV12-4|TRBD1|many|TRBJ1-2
CASSSHRGLGYTF
TGTGCCAGCAGTTCCCACAGGGGGCTCGGCTACACCTTC
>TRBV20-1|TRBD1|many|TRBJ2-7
CSASFRDRVNEQYF
TGCAGTGCTAGTTTCCGGGACAGAGTAAACGAGCAGTACTTC
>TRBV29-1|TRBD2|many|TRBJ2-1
CSVGLARYNEQFF
TGCAGCGTTGGACTAGCGAGGTACAATGAGCAGTTCTTC
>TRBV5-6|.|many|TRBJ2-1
CASSFRGSSYNEQFF
TGTGCCAGCAGCTTTAGGGGCAGCTCCTACAATGAGCAGTTCTTC
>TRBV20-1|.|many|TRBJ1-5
CSARKWDSNQPQHF
TGCAGTGCTAGAAAGTGGGATAGCAATCAGCCCCAGCATTTT
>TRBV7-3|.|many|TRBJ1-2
CASSLSPTPGTF
TGTGCCAGCAGCTTAAGTCCGACCCCTGGCACCTTC
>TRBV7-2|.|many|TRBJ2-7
CASSTGPTRTYEQYF
TGTGCCAGCAGCACAGGGCCGACGAGAACCTACGAGCAGTACTTC
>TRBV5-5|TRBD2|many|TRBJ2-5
CASSLVLSRLAWTQYF
TGTGCCAGCAGCTTGGTTCTTTCGAGACTAGCATGGACCCAGTACTTC
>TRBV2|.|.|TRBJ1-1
CASSAGQPNTEAFF
TGTGCCAGCAGTGCAGGACAGCCGAACACTGAAGCTTTCTTT
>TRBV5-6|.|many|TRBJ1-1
CASSPRPAAGTEAFF
TGTGCCAGCAGCCCACGACCGGCGGCGGGGACTGAAGCTTTCTTT
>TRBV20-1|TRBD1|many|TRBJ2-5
CSAAGQGISPRTQYF
TGCAGTGCCGCCGGACAGGGGATATCCCCCCGGACCCAGTACTTC
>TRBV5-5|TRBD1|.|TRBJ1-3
CASSRTGTGTGNTIYF
TGTGCCAGCAGCCGTACTGGGACAGGGACGGGAAACACCATATATTTT
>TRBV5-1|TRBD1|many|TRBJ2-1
CASSQTGGPMDEQFF
TGCGCCAGCAGCCAGACAGGGGGCCCCATGGATGAGCAGTTCTTC
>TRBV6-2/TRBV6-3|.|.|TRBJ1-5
CASSYRDTNQPQHF
TGTGCCAGCAGTTACCGGGACACCAATCAGCCCCAGCATTTT
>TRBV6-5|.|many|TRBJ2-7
CASSSPLSPYEQYF
TGTGCCAGCAGTAGTCCCCTCAGCCCCTACGAGCAGTACTTC
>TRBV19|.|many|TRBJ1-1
CASRPLTENTEAFF
TGTGCCAGTAGACCCCTGACAGAGAACACTGAAGCTTTCTTT
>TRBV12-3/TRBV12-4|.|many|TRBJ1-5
CASSPGDVGHNQPQHF
TGTGCCAGCAGCCCCGGAGATGTTGGTCACAATCAGCCCCAGCATTTT
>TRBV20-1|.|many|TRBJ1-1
CSAREFGASNTEAFF
TGCAGTGCTAGAGAATTCGGGGCTTCGAACACTGAAGCTTTCTTT
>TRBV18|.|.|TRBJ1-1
CASSGLQDTEAFF
TGTGCCAGCTCAGGATTACAGGACACTGAAGCTTTCTTT
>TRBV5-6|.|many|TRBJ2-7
CASSLEPGVIYEQYF
TGTGCCAGCAGCTTGGAGCCAGGGGTCATCTACGAGCAGTACTTC
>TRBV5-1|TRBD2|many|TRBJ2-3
CASSSGTSGSTDTQYF
TGCGCCAGCAGTTCTGGGACTAGCGGGAGCACAGATACGCAGTATTTT
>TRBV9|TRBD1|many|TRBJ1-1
CASSITGENTEAFF
TGTGCCAGCAGCATAACAGGGGAGAACACTGAAGCTTTCTTT